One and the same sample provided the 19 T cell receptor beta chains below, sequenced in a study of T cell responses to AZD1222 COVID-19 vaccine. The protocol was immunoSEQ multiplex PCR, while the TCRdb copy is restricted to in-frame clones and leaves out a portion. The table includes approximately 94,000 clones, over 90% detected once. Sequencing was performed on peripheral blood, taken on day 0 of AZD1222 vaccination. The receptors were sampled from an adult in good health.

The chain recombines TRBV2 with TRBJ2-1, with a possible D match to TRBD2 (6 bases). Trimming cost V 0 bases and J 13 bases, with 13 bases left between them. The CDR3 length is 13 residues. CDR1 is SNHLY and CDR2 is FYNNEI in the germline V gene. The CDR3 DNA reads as TGTGCCAGCAGTGAAGCTTCCGGGACTGCACAGTTCTTC. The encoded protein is CASSEASGTAQFF. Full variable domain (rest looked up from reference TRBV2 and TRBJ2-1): EPEVTQTPSHQVTQMGQEVILRCVPISNHLYFYWYRQILGQKVEFLVSFYNNEISEKSEIFDDQFSVERPDGSNFTLKIRSTKLEDSAMYFCASSEASGTAQFFGPGTRLTVL.

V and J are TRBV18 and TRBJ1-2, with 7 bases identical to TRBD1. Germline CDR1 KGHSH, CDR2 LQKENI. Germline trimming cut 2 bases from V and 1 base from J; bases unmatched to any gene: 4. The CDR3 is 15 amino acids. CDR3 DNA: TGTGCCAGCTCACCAGCGGACAGGTATAACTATGGCTACACCTTC. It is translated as CASSPADRYNYGYTF.

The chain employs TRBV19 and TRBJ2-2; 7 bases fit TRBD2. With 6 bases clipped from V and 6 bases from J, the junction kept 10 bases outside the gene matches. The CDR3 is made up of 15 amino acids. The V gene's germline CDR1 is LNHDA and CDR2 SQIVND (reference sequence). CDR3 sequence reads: CASSRWGRAPGELFF. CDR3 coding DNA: TGTGCCAGTAGCCGGTGGGGGAGGGCCCCCGGGGAGCTGTTTTTT. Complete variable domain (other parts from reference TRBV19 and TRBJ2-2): DGGITQSPKYLFRKEGQNVTLSCEQNLNHDAMYWYRQDPGQGLRLIYYSQIVNDFQKGDIAEGYSVSREKKESFPLTVTSAQKNPTAFYLCASSRWGRAPGELFFGEGSRLTVL.

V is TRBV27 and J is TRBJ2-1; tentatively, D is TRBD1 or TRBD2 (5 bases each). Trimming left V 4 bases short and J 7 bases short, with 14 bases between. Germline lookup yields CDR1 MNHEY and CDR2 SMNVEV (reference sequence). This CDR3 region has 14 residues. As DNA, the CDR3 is TGTGCCAGCAGTTCAGGGAGAACTTATAATGAGCAGTTCTTC. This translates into CASSSGRTYNEQFF.

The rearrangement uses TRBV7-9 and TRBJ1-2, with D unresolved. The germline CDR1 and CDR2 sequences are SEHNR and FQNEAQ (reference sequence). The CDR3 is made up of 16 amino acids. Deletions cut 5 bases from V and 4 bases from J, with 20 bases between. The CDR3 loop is CASSNFAGMGVYGYTF. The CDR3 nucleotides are TGTGCCAGCAGCAACTTCGCCGGGATGGGTGTCTATGGCTACACCTTC.

The CDR3 protein is CASSQEGGGSPFF. DNA for the CDR3: TGTGCCAGCAGCCAAGAGGGCGGCGGGAGCCCGTTCTTC. V usage is TRBV3-1 (or the pseudogene TRBV3-2) and J usage is TRBJ2-1, with TRBD2 matching 7 bases. Germline CDR1 reads LGHDT; CDR2 reads YNNKEL (reference sequence). The CDR3 has 13 residues. Unmatched junction bases numbered 8, after V lost 0 bases and J lost 15 bases.

The DNA for the CDR3 is TGTGCCAGCAGTTCCTACGGGGAGAGTAATGAGCAGTTCTTC. Its protein product is CASSSYGESNEQFF. The rearrangement uses TRBV28 and TRBJ2-1; D may be TRBD2 (5 bases). V was shortened by 4 bases and J by 7 bases, with 14 bases between the two germline ends. From germline, CDR1 is MDHEN and CDR2 SYDVKM. This CDR3 has 14 residues. Full variable domain (outside the CDR3, taken from reference TRBV28 and TRBJ2-1): DVKVTQSSRYLVKRTGEKVFLECVQDMDHENMFWYRQDPGLGLRLIYFSYDVKMKEKGDIPEGYSVSREKKERFSLILESASTNQTSMYLCASSSYGESNEQFFGPGTRLTVL.

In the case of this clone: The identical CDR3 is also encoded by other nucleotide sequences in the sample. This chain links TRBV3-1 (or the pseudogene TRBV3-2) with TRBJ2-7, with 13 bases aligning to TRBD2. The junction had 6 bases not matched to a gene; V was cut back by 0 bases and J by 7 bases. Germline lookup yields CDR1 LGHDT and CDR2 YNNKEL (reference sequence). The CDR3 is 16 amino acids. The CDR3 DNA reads TGTGCCAGCAGCCAAGATTTACTAGCGGGAGGGCCGGAGCAGTACTTC. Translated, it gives CASSQDLLAGGPEQYF.

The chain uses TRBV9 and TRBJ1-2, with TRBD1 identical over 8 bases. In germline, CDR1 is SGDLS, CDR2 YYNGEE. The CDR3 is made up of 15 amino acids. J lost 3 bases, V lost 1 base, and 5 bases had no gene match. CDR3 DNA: TGTGCCAGCAGCGTATCAGGGGGCGCGTACTATGGCTACACCTTC. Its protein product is CASSVSGGAYYGYTF.

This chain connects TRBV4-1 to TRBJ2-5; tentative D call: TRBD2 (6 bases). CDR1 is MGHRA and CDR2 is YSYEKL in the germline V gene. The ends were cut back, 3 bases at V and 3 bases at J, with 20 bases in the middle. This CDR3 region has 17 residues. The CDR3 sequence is CASSHPARGPSEETQYF. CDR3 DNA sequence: TGCGCCAGCAGCCACCCCGCCCGAGGGCCTAGCGAAGAGACCCAGTACTTC.

The CDR3 spells CASSRTGTPPWNEQFF. The CDR3 DNA reads as TGTGCCAGCAGCCGTACCGGGACTCCTCCGTGGAATGAGCAGTTCTTC. The chain joins TRBV11-3 to TRBJ2-1, with a weak D call TRBD2 (6 bases). CDR3 size: 16 residues. Per germline, CDR1 SGHNT and CDR2 YENEEA. Trimming cost V 5 bases and J 7 bases, with 21 bases left between them. The full variable domain, its missing parts supplied by reference TRBV11-3 and TRBJ2-1, is EAGVVQSPRYKIIEKKQPVAFWCNPISGHNTLYWYLQNLGQGPELLIRYENEEAVDDSQLPKDRFSAERLKGVDSTLKIQPAELGDSAVYLCASSRTGTPPWNEQFFGPGTRLTVL.

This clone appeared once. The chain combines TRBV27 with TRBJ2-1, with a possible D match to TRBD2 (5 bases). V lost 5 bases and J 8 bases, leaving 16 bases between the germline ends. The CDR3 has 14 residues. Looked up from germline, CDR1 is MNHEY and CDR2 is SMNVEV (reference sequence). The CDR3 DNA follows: TGTGCCAGCAGTCTTTATTCTAGCACCGATGAGCAGTTCTTC. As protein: CASSLYSSTDEQFF.

The CDR3 DNA is TGTGCCAGCAGCTTGGACAGGGCATGGAGCAATGAGCAGTTCTTC. Translation: CASSLDRAWSNEQFF. The chain is built from TRBV7-3 and TRBJ2-1; TRBD1 matches at 8 bases. Germline-derived CDR1 and CDR2 are SGHTA and FQGTGA. The CDR3 is 15 amino acids. Trimming cost V 3 bases and J 6 bases; bases outside gene matches: 7.

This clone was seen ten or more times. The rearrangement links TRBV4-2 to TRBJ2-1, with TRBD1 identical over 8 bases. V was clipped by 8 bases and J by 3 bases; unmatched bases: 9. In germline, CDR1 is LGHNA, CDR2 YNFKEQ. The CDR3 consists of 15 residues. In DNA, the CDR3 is TGTGCCAGCGGACCGTGGACAGGGATCTACAATGAGCAGTTCTTC. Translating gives CASGPWTGIYNEQFF.

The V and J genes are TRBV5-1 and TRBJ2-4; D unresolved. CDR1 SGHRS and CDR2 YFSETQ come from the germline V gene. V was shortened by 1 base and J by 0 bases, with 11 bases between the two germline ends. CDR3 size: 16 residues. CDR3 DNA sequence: TGCGCCAGCAGCTTGAACTCAGAACTAGCCAAAAACATTCAGTACTTC. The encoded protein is CASSLNSELAKNIQYF.

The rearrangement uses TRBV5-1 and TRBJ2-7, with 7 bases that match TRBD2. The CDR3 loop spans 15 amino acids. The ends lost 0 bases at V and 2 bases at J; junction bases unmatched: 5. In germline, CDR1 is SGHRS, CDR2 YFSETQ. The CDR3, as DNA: TGCGCCAGCAGCTTGGGGGGAGGGGCGACCTACGAGCAGTACTTC. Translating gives CASSLGGGATYEQYF.

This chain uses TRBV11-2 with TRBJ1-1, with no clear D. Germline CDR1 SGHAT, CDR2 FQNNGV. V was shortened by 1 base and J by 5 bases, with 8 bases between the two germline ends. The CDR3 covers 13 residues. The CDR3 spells CASSLVGLTEAFF. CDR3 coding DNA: TGTGCCAGCAGCTTAGTAGGCCTTACTGAAGCTTTCTTT.

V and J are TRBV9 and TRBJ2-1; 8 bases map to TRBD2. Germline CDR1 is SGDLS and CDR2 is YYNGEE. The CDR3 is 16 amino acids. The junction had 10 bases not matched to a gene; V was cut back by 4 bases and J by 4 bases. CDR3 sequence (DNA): TGTGCCAGCAGCTCCCAGGAGGTAGCGGGATACAATGAGCAGTTCTTC. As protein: CASSSQEVAGYNEQFF. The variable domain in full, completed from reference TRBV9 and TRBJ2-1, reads DSGVTQTPKHLITATGQRVTLRCSPRSGDLSVYWYQQSLDQGLQFLIQYYNGEERAKGNILERFSAQQFPDLHSELNLSSLELGDSALYFCASSSQEVAGYNEQFFGPGTRLTVL.

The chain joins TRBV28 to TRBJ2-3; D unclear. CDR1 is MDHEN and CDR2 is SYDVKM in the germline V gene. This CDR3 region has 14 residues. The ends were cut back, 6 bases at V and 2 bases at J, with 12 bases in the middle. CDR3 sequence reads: CASSPTPNTDTQYF. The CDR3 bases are TGTGCCAGCAGCCCGACTCCTAACACAGATACGCAGTATTTT.